The rows below give T cell receptor beta chains drawn from one sample of a study of tumor and adjacent non-tumor tissue in lung cancer. Via MiXCR, TCRdb re-called the multiplex PCR reads, giving one row per CDR3 protein. The sample holds approximately 120,000 distinct CDR3 sequences, over 55% seen once. Specimen: distant non-tumor lung tissue. The receptors were sampled from a man aged 60 to 75 with non-small cell lung cancer. CDR3s include the opening cysteine and the closing phenylalanine or tryptophan. The D gene is left open where the match is weak. Clone size, where shown, is once, few, many, or a class for clones that have expanded.

cdr3_nt: TGTGCCAGCAGCTCCTGGACTAGCGGGGGCAACACCGGGGAGCTGTTTTTT
cdr3_aa: CASSSWTSGGNTGELFF
v_call: TRBV11-2
clone_size: medium-sized
cdr3_length: 17
j_call: TRBJ2-2
d_call: TRBD2

cdr3_nt: TGTGCCAGCAGCTCGAGGGGGGGCTCTGGGACCAACGTCCTGACATTC
cdr3_aa: CASSSRGGSGTNVLTF
v_call: TRBV11-1
clone_size: NA
cdr3_length: 16
j_call: TRBJ2-6
d_call: NA

cdr3_nt: TGCGCCAGCAGCCAAGGGGACACAGGGTACAATTCACCCCTCCACTTT
cdr3_aa: CASSQGDTGYNSPLHF
v_call: TRBV4-3
clone_size: many
cdr3_length: 16
j_call: TRBJ1-6
d_call: NA

cdr3_nt: TGTGCCAGTAACATACAGGGAACCCACAAAGAGCAGTTCTTC
cdr3_aa: CASNIQGTHKEQFF
v_call: TRBV11-1
clone_size: NA
cdr3_length: 14
j_call: TRBJ2-1
d_call: NA

cdr3_nt: TGCAGCGTTGTGCTACTAGAAGGAATGAACACTGAAGCTTTCTTT
cdr3_aa: CSVVLLEGMNTEAFF
v_call: TRBV29-1
clone_size: many
cdr3_length: 15
j_call: TRBJ1-1
d_call: NA

cdr3_nt: TGCGCCAGCAACCCCGTGGATAATCAGTTTACAGGGGATGAAGGTTACACCTTC
cdr3_aa: CASNPVDNQFTGDEGYTF
v_call: TRBV4-1
clone_size: NA
cdr3_length: 18
j_call: TRBJ1-2
d_call: TRBD1

cdr3_nt: TGTGCTAGTGGTCCCACATCGACCCCGGGGGCCGGGGAGCTGTTTTTT
cdr3_aa: CASGPTSTPGAGELFF
v_call: TRBV12-5
clone_size: many
cdr3_length: 16
j_call: TRBJ2-2
d_call: NA

cdr3_nt: TGCAGCATTGTAGGAGGGTTTCGGGCTAGCGGGAGAATTAAGTCCAATGAGCAGTTCTTC
cdr3_aa: CSIVGGFRASGRIKSNEQFF
v_call: TRBV29-1
clone_size: NA
cdr3_length: 20
j_call: TRBJ2-1
d_call: TRBD2

cdr3_nt: TGTGTCAGCAGCTTAGGGTTGGGAAACACTGAAGCTTTCTTT
cdr3_aa: CVSSLGLGNTEAFF
v_call: TRBV13
clone_size: NA
cdr3_length: 14
j_call: TRBJ1-1
d_call: NA

cdr3_nt: TGTGCCTGGAGCCCAGACCCGGGGCCCCAGCATTTT
cdr3_aa: CAWSPDPGPQHF
v_call: TRBV30
clone_size: NA
cdr3_length: 12
j_call: TRBJ1-5
d_call: NA

cdr3_nt: TGCGCCAGCAGACTAACCAGTGCCTCCTACGAGCAGTACTTC
cdr3_aa: CASRLTSASYEQYF
v_call: TRBV5-1
clone_size: many
cdr3_length: 14
j_call: TRBJ2-7
d_call: NA

cdr3_nt: TGTGACAGCAGCTATAATCATGGGAGGGCCTTCGCGGAGCAGTACTTC
cdr3_aa: CDSSYNHGRAFAEQYF
v_call: TRBV6-5
clone_size: NA
cdr3_length: 16
j_call: TRBJ2-7
d_call: TRBD2

cdr3_nt: TGTGCCAGCATCTCAGGGGTAAGCACTGAAGCTTTCTTT
cdr3_aa: CASISGVSTEAFF
v_call: TRBV6-5
clone_size: NA
cdr3_length: 13
j_call: TRBJ1-1
d_call: NA

cdr3_nt: TGCAGCGTTGACCTTGAACAGGGGAGAGAACAGTACTTC
cdr3_aa: CSVDLEQGREQYF
v_call: TRBV29-1
clone_size: NA
cdr3_length: 13
j_call: TRBJ2-7
d_call: TRBD1

cdr3_nt: TGTGCCAGCAGCGCGATTAGGACTAGCCGGACGGGCGGGGAGCTGTTTTTT
cdr3_aa: CASSAIRTSRTGGELFF
v_call: TRBV5-4
clone_size: many
cdr3_length: 17
j_call: TRBJ2-2
d_call: TRBD2

cdr3_nt: TGTGCCAGCGGCTTAACCGGGACAGGGGATGCCAGGATCTATGGCTACACCTTC
cdr3_aa: CASGLTGTGDARIYGYTF
v_call: TRBV7-9
clone_size: NA
cdr3_length: 18
j_call: TRBJ1-2
d_call: TRBD1

cdr3_nt: TGTGCCAGCAGGGACAGGGGGCTGGAAAACATTCAGTACTTC
cdr3_aa: CASRDRGLENIQYF
v_call: TRBV2
clone_size: many
cdr3_length: 14
j_call: TRBJ2-4
d_call: TRBD1

cdr3_nt: TGTGCCAGCGGCCCGGATACGTTGTCACCCCTCCACTTT
cdr3_aa: CASGPDTLSPLHF
v_call: TRBV11-1
clone_size: once
cdr3_length: 13
j_call: TRBJ1-6
d_call: NA

cdr3_nt: TGCAGTGCTAGAGATCTTAGACGAAATGAGCAGTTCTTC
cdr3_aa: CSARDLRRNEQFF
v_call: TRBV20-1
clone_size: few
cdr3_length: 13
j_call: TRBJ2-1
d_call: NA

cdr3_nt: TGTGCCAGCAAAACAAGCAATCAGCCCCAGCATTTT
cdr3_aa: CASKTSNQPQHF
v_call: TRBV28
clone_size: many
cdr3_length: 12
j_call: TRBJ1-5
d_call: NA

cdr3_nt: TGTGCCAGCAGTCCGACACCTTTATTAGGAGGGGTGGTGAATGAGCAGTTCTTC
cdr3_aa: CASSPTPLLGGVVNEQFF
v_call: TRBV28
clone_size: NA
cdr3_length: 18
j_call: TRBJ2-1
d_call: NA

cdr3_nt: TGTGCCAGTGGACATCAGGGGAACAACGGGGAGGTGTTTTTT
cdr3_aa: CASGHQGNNGEVFF
v_call: TRBV6-2/TRBV6-3
clone_size: once
cdr3_length: 14
j_call: TRBJ2-2
d_call: NA

cdr3_nt: TGCAGTGCTGGAGAAGCAGATACGCAGTATTTT
cdr3_aa: CSAGEADTQYF
v_call: TRBV20-1
clone_size: many
cdr3_length: 11
j_call: TRBJ2-3
d_call: NA

cdr3_nt: TGTGCCAGCAGTAGGCGGGGGGTTGGGACCGGGGAGCTGTTTTTT
cdr3_aa: CASSRRGVGTGELFF
v_call: TRBV12-3/TRBV12-4
clone_size: many
cdr3_length: 15
j_call: TRBJ2-2
d_call: TRBD2

cdr3_nt: TGTGCCACCAGCCAAGAAAAGGGAGGTGTAGTTTTCTTT
cdr3_aa: CATSQEKGGVVFF
v_call: TRBV4-2
clone_size: once
cdr3_length: 13
j_call: TRBJ1-1
d_call: NA

cdr3_nt: TGCGCCACCAGTGAGGGGCCTGGGGAGCTGTTTTTT
cdr3_aa: CATSEGPGELFF
v_call: TRBV10-1
clone_size: NA
cdr3_length: 12
j_call: TRBJ2-2
d_call: NA

cdr3_nt: TGCAGCGTTGTATCAGGGGGGGCAGATACGCAATATTTT
cdr3_aa: CSVVSGGADTQYF
v_call: TRBV29-1
clone_size: NA
cdr3_length: 13
j_call: TRBJ2-3
d_call: NA

cdr3_nt: TGTGCCAGCAGCCGATCCGCAGAGACCCAGTACTTC
cdr3_aa: CASSRSAETQYF
v_call: TRBV11-2
clone_size: NA
cdr3_length: 12
j_call: TRBJ2-5
d_call: NA

cdr3_nt: TGTGCCAGCAGTGAAATAGCGGGAGCCCCTCACACAGATACGCAGTATTTT
cdr3_aa: CASSEIAGAPHTDTQYF
v_call: TRBV6-1
clone_size: many
cdr3_length: 17
j_call: TRBJ2-3
d_call: TRBD2

cdr3_nt: TGTAGCGTCCTCCGACGACTAGCGAGGGGCCTCCTAATCAATGAGCAGTTCTTC
cdr3_aa: CSVLRRLARGLLINEQFF
v_call: TRBV29-1
clone_size: NA
cdr3_length: 18
j_call: TRBJ2-1
d_call: TRBD2

cdr3_nt: TGTACCAGCAGCCCGGGATCCAACCAGCCCCAGCACTTT
cdr3_aa: CTSSPGSNQPQHF
v_call: TRBV11-3
clone_size: NA
cdr3_length: 13
j_call: TRBJ1-5
d_call: NA

cdr3_nt: TGCAGCGGGAGAAGGGGCTACGAGCAGTACTTC
cdr3_aa: CSGRRGYEQYF
v_call: TRBV29-1
clone_size: many
cdr3_length: 11
j_call: TRBJ2-7
d_call: NA

cdr3_nt: TGCAGCGTTGGTGGGGGTCAGTATAGCGGGAGGGCCGTTGAGCAGTTCTTC
cdr3_aa: CSVGGGQYSGRAVEQFF
v_call: TRBV29-1
clone_size: NA
cdr3_length: 17
j_call: TRBJ2-1
d_call: TRBD2

cdr3_nt: TGCAGCGTTGATGGGGTTGCGGGAGGTGGTAAGGCCTACGTGCAGTACTTC
cdr3_aa: CSVDGVAGGGKAYVQYF
v_call: TRBV29-1
clone_size: NA
cdr3_length: 17
j_call: TRBJ2-7
d_call: TRBD2

cdr3_nt: TGCGCCAGCAGCCAAGATGCGCCGGGTCCTGGCACATATACGCAGTATTTT
cdr3_aa: CASSQDAPGPGTYTQYF
v_call: TRBV4-3
clone_size: few
cdr3_length: 17
j_call: TRBJ2-3
d_call: NA

cdr3_nt: TGTGTCGGCAGCCCCGGTGGTTCCGGCAGCCACGAGCAGTACTTC
cdr3_aa: CVGSPGGSGSHEQYF
v_call: TRBV4-2
clone_size: NA
cdr3_length: 15
j_call: TRBJ2-7
d_call: NA

cdr3_nt: TGTGCCAGCAGTTACTCGCCTCCTAGTGGGGTATACAATGAGCAGTCCTTC
cdr3_aa: CASSYSPPSGVYNEQSF
v_call: TRBV6-2/TRBV6-3
clone_size: NA
cdr3_length: 17
j_call: TRBJ2-1
d_call: NA

cdr3_nt: TGCGCCAGCAGCTTGGGAGGCAATGAGCAGTTCTTC
cdr3_aa: CASSLGGNEQFF
v_call: TRBV5-1
clone_size: medium-sized
cdr3_length: 12
j_call: TRBJ2-1
d_call: NA

cdr3_nt: TGTGCCAGCAGCTTGGGTGGGACTGGGGAAGCTTTCTTT
cdr3_aa: CASSLGGTGEAFF
v_call: TRBV5-4
clone_size: many
cdr3_length: 13
j_call: TRBJ1-1
d_call: NA

cdr3_nt: TGTGCCATCAGTAAGAGAGGGGTGGATCAGCCCCAGAATTTT
cdr3_aa: CAISKRGVDQPQNF
v_call: TRBV10-3
clone_size: NA
cdr3_length: 14
j_call: TRBJ1-5
d_call: NA

cdr3_nt: TGTGCCAGCAGCCCGCATGGGCCCGGGACTGATACACAGTATTTT
cdr3_aa: CASSPHGPGTDTQYF
v_call: TRBV7-9
clone_size: NA
cdr3_length: 15
j_call: TRBJ2-3
d_call: NA

cdr3_nt: TGCAGTGTTGATGTGGGGCTAGGAGAGACCAAGTACTTC
cdr3_aa: CSVDVGLGETKYF
v_call: TRBV29-1
clone_size: NA
cdr3_length: 13
j_call: TRBJ2-5
d_call: NA

cdr3_nt: TGTGCCAGCAGCCTGACAGGGGGCGCTTCCGAGCAGTACTTC
cdr3_aa: CASSLTGGASEQYF
v_call: TRBV6-6
clone_size: medium-sized
cdr3_length: 14
j_call: TRBJ2-7
d_call: TRBD1

cdr3_nt: TGTGCCGGTAGCTTAACCAGACAGGTTCGCAATGAGCAGTTCTTC
cdr3_aa: CAGSLTRQVRNEQFF
v_call: TRBV11-1
clone_size: NA
cdr3_length: 15
j_call: TRBJ2-1
d_call: NA

cdr3_nt: TGTGCCAGCAGCCCCGGGGGGGTGTCAAACTATGGCTACACCTTC
cdr3_aa: CASSPGGVSNYGYTF
v_call: TRBV28
clone_size: once
cdr3_length: 15
j_call: TRBJ1-2
d_call: NA

cdr3_nt: TGTGCCAGCAGTTCCGGGGCTAGCTGGAGAACTAGCACAGATACGCAGTATTTT
cdr3_aa: CASSSGASWRTSTDTQYF
v_call: TRBV6-6
clone_size: NA
cdr3_length: 18
j_call: TRBJ2-3
d_call: NA